A single sample is the source of the 14 T cell receptor beta chains below, sequenced in a study of identical twins. TCRdb redid the calling of the 5' RACE reads with MiXCR, one entry per CDR3 protein. This sample yields hundreds of thousands of distinct CDR3 sequences, of which around 12% are seen a single time; approximately 7.9% belongs to the top ten. Another study also made use of these data, one on yellow fever vaccine responses in identical twins.

Sequencing was done on a sample of CD8+ T cells sorted from blood. The receptors derive from a woman aged 18 to 35 in good health.

The gene calls are TRBV6-1 and TRBJ1-2; tentatively, D is TRBD1 (5 bases). The V end was cut by 2 bases, the J end by 8 bases, with 15 bases between. The germline gives CDR1 MNHNS, CDR2 SASEGT. The CDR3 runs 14 residues. For the CDR3, the DNA is TGTGCCAGCAGTGAACTTGGGACGGGTCTCGGCTACACCTTC. Its translation is CASSELGTGLGYTF.

This clonotype has a count of ten or more. The rearrangement links TRBV15 to TRBJ2-1; D unclear. V lost 0 bases and J lost 6, with 6 bases in between. CDR1 and CDR2 from the germline V gene are LNHNV and YYDKDF (reference sequence). The CDR3 runs to 13 residues. This CDR3 is CATSRDSPNEQFF. CDR3 sequence (DNA): TGTGCCACCAGCAGAGATTCTCCCAATGAGCAGTTCTTC.

CDR3 amino acids: CAISETLAGGRDEQFF. The CDR3, as DNA: TGTGCCATCAGTGAGACCTTAGCGGGGGGCCGTGATGAGCAGTTCTTC. The chain carries TRBV10-3 and TRBJ2-1; 10 nucleotides line up with TRBD2. The CDR3 covers 16 residues. Germline V CDR1 and CDR2: ENHRY, SYGVKD. The V and J ends lost 2 bases and 8 bases, in that order; junction bases with no gene match: 9.

V gene TRBV20-1 combines with J gene TRBJ2-7; a weak D match, TRBD1 (5 bases). The V and J ends lost 5 bases and 2 bases respectively, with 13 bases between them. This CDR3 comprises 13 residues. Germline assignment: CDR1 DFQATT and CDR2 SNEGSKA (reference sequence). The CDR3 bases are TGCAGTGCTGGACCGGACACCACCTACGAGCAGTACTTC. Amino acid sequence: CSAGPDTTYEQYF.

This sequence joins TRBV20-1 and TRBJ2-7, with TRBD2 matching over 8 bases. Trimming took 0 bases from V and 3 from J; bases not matched to a gene: 7. The CDR3 sequence is 15 residues long. Looked up from germline, CDR1 is DFQATT and CDR2 is SNEGSKA (reference sequence). For the CDR3, the DNA is TGCAGTGCTAGAGACCTTAGCGGGACCTTCTACGAGCAGTACTTC. Its translation: CSARDLSGTFYEQYF.

The table lists this clonotype with a few counts. The J gene is TRBJ1-1, the V gene TRBV27; 10 bases are a match to TRBD1. The trim removed 5 bases at V and 3 bases at J, leaving 6 bases unmatched. This CDR3 spans 15 amino acids. Germline CDR1 MNHEY, CDR2 SMNVEV (reference sequence). The CDR3 loop is CASSPRTGGYTEAFF. The CDR3 bases are TGTGCCAGCAGTCCCAGGACAGGGGGGTACACTGAAGCTTTCTTT.

In its sample, this clonotype was seen a few times. The gene calls are TRBV2 and TRBJ2-7; D possibly uses TRBD1 or TRBD2 (6 bases each). The length of the CDR3 is 16 residues. Trimming cost V 3 bases and J 0 bases, with 15 bases left between them. CDR1 and CDR2 from the germline V gene are SNHLY and FYNNEI. CDR3 sequence reads: CASSESGDTRSYEQYF. DNA of the CDR3: TGTGCCAGCAGTGAGTCGGGGGACACCCGCTCCTACGAGCAGTACTTC. Using reference TRBV2 and TRBJ2-7 for the parts outside the CDR3, the full variable domain is EPEVTQTPSHQVTQMGQEVILRCVPISNHLYFYWYRQILGQKVEFLVSFYNNEISEKSEIFDDQFSVERPDGSNFTLKIRSTKLEDSAMYFCASSESGDTRSYEQYFGPGTRLTVT.

The chain couples TRBV9 to TRBJ2-7, with TRBD2 matching over 7 bases. The CDR3 extends over 14 amino acids. The ends lost 6 bases at V and 0 bases at J; junction bases unmatched: 6. The germline V gene encodes CDR1 SGDLS and CDR2 YYNGEE. Here the CDR3 DNA reads TGTGCCAGCAACCGTGGGGGGGACTCCTACGAGCAGTACTTC. Translation: CASNRGGDSYEQYF.

The chain combines TRBV15 with TRBJ2-5; the D gene is possibly TRBD1 (6 bases). V shed 0 bases and J shed 0 bases, with 20 bases lying between them. The CDR3 spans 19 residues. In germline, CDR1 is LNHNV, CDR2 YYDKDF (reference sequence). The CDR3 reads CATSRDPPNYRDNQETQYF. The CDR3 DNA reads TGTGCCACCAGCAGAGACCCTCCGAATTACCGGGACAACCAAGAGACCCAGTACTTC.

The CDR3 DNA reads as TGTGCCAGCAGCTTATTGAACGGGGTTGAGACCCAGTACTTC. Protein sequence: CASSLLNGVETQYF. The chain has TRBV7-9 and TRBJ2-5; D may be TRBD2 (5 bases). V gave up 2 bases and J gave up 5 bases, with 12 bases separating them. Germline V lookup: CDR1 SEHNR, CDR2 FQNEAQ (reference sequence). This CDR3 is 14 amino acids long.

The rearrangement uses TRBV12-3 or TRBV12-4 and TRBJ1-6; no firm D call. This CDR3 has 13 amino acids. The V and J ends lost 3 bases and 9 bases respectively, with 9 bases between them. CDR3 protein: CASSLDFSSPLHF. CDR3 DNA: TGTGCCAGCAGTTTGGACTTCTCTTCACCCCTCCACTTT.

This clonotype was seen only a few times. V and J are TRBV7-6 and TRBJ2-5; D is unclear. This CDR3 has 15 amino acids. Germline CDR1 and CDR2: SGHVS and FNYEAQ. Trimming pared 0 bases from V and 3 bases from J, leaving 11 bases between. The CDR3 protein is CASSLASKTEETQYF. CDR3 coding DNA: TGTGCCAGCAGCTTAGCGTCCAAGACCGAAGAGACCCAGTACTTC.

This clonotype was seen a handful of times. The V call is TRBV24-1, the J call TRBJ2-1; maybe TRBD1 (5 bases). The V end was cut by 0 bases, the J end by 0 bases, with 8 bases between. In germline, CDR1 is KGHDR, CDR2 SFDVKD. This CDR3 spans 16 amino acids. CDR3 DNA: TGTGCCACCAGTGATTTGAAGGGGTCCTCCTACAATGAGCAGTTCTTC. Amino acids: CATSDLKGSSYNEQFF.

A few counts support this clonotype. This chain's CDR3 is CASSVGTGFLVTEAFF. The CDR3 DNA sequence: TGTGCCAGCAGCGTCGGGACAGGGTTCCTCGTCACTGAAGCTTTCTTT. The genes are TRBV11-2 and TRBJ1-1; 9 bases match TRBD1. V dropped 5 bases and J dropped 4; count of bases not matched to a gene: 11. The CDR3 sequence is 16 residues long. Germline V gene data show CDR1 as SGHAT and CDR2 as FQNNGV.